The 6 T cell receptor beta chains presented below share a single source sample, sequenced in a study of T cells in Graves' hyperthyroidism and ophthalmopathy. Amplification yielded TCR beta CDR3 regions, with RNA transcripts as the source. TCR CDR3 regions were first amplified by RT-PCR with HTBI primers. Via MiXCR, TCRdb re-called the multiplex PCR reads, giving one row per CDR3 protein. The table lists about 500,000 distinct CDR3 sequences, around 15% of them singletons. Input material: blood. The source is a woman under 30 with Graves' hyperthyroidism.

A word on this clonotype: Possible read error: a much larger clone is one base away. This rearrangement joins TRBV28 to TRBJ1-2; 7 nucleotides line up with TRBD1. In germline, CDR1 is MDHEN, CDR2 SYDVKM. V trimming: 5 bases; J trimming: 5 bases; junction bases outside the gene matches: 11. The CDR3 runs to 15 residues. The CDR3 loop reads CASSPTQGDHYGYTF. The CDR3 DNA follows: TGTGCCAGCAGTCCGACCCAGGGGGACCATTATGGCTACACCTTC.

This clonotype has at least ten counts. The J gene is TRBJ1-2, the V gene TRBV3-1, with 9 bases that match TRBD1. V dropped 5 bases and J dropped 3; count of bases not matched to a gene: 7. Germline lookup yields CDR1 LGHDT and CDR2 YNNKEL (reference sequence). The CDR3 is 15 amino acids. CDR3 protein: CASSSQGAGDYGYTF. In DNA form, the CDR3 reads TGTGCCAGCAGCTCACAGGGGGCTGGCGACTATGGCTACACCTTC.

Regarding this clonotype: This may be a read error: a much more frequent sequence differs by one nucleotide. This chain links TRBV5-1 with TRBJ1-2; 7 bases match TRBD1. The germline V gene has CDR1 SGHRS and CDR2 YFSETQ. V shed 3 bases, J shed 4 bases, and the junction held 3 bases outside the gene matches. This CDR3 is built from 13 residues. Here the CDR3 reads CASSWGQSYGYTF. CDR3 nucleotides: TGCGCCAGCAGCTGGGGACAGTCCTATGGCTACACCTTC. The variable domain in full, completed from reference TRBV5-1 and TRBJ1-2, reads KAGVTQTPRYLIKTRGQQVTLSCSPISGHRSVSWYQQTPGQGLQFLFEYFSETQRNKGNFPGRFSGRQFSNSRSEMNVSTLELGDSALYLCASSWGQSYGYTFGSGTRLTVV.

There are a few counts of this clonotype. The gene calls are TRBV5-1 and TRBJ2-4; 8 bases are a match to TRBD2. V trimming: 2 bases; J trimming: 6 bases; junction bases outside the gene matches: 4. CDR3 size: 14 residues. CDR1 and CDR2 from the germline V gene are SGHRS and YFSETQ. This chain's CDR3 is CASSLAGVGNIQYF. Here the CDR3 DNA reads TGCGCCAGCAGCTTAGCGGGAGTGGGAAACATTCAGTACTTC.

This clonotype showed up many times. The rearrangement links TRBV28 to TRBJ2-7; D gene uncertain. The V end lost 2 bases, the J end lost 5 bases, and 7 bases lay between the germline ends. Germline V CDR1 and CDR2: MDHEN, SYDVKM. The CDR3 has 12 amino acids. The CDR3 loop reads CASSLARDEQYV. CDR3 nucleotide sequence: TGTGCCAGCAGTTTAGCCCGGGACGAGCAGTACGTC.

This clonotype was counted many times. This chain joins TRBV6-5 and TRBJ2-7; 11 bases agree with TRBD1. This CDR3 contains 15 residues. Germline-derived CDR1 and CDR2 are MNHEY and SVGAGI. The J segment lost 4 bases and the V segment lost 0 bases, leaving 2 bases of the junction unmatched. The DNA of the CDR3 is TGTGCCAGCAGTTACTCGGGGACAGGGGGATACGAGCAGTACTTC. Its protein is CASSYSGTGGYEQYF.